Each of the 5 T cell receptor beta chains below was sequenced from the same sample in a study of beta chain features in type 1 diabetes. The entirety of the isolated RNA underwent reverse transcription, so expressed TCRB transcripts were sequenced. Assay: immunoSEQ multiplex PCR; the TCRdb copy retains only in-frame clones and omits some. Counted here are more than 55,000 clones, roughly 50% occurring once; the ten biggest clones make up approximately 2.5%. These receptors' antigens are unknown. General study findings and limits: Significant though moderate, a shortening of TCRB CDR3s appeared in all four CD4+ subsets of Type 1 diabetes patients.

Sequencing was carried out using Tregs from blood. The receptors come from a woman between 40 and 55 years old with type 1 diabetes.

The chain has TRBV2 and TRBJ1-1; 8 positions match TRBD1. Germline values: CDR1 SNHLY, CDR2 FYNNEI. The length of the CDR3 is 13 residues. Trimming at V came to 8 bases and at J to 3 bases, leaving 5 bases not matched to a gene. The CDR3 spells CASGAGQDTEAFF. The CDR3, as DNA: TGTGCCAGCGGGGCGGGACAGGACACTGAAGCTTTCTTT.

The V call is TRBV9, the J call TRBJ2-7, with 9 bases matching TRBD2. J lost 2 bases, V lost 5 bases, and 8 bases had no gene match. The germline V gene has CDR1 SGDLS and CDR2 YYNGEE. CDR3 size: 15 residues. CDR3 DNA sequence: TGTGCCAGCAGTGTACAAGCGGGGGGTGCCTACGAGCAGTACTTC. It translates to CASSVQAGGAYEQYF.

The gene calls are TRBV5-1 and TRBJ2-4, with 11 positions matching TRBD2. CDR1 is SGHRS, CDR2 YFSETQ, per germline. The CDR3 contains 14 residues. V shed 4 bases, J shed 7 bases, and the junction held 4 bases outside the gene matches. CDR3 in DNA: TGCGCCAGCAGCGGCGTAGCGGGGGGGAACATTCAGTACTTC. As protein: CASSGVAGGNIQYF.

CDR3 amino acids: CASSWGQSHNYGYTF. The CDR3 DNA follows: TGTGCCAGCAGCTGGGGACAGAGTCATAACTATGGCTACACCTTC. V gene TRBV7-9 combines with J gene TRBJ1-2, with TRBD1 matching over 7 bases. Germline values: CDR1 SEHNR, CDR2 FQNEAQ (reference sequence). Germline trimming cut 4 bases from V and 1 base from J; bases unmatched to any gene: 6. This CDR3 has 15 residues.

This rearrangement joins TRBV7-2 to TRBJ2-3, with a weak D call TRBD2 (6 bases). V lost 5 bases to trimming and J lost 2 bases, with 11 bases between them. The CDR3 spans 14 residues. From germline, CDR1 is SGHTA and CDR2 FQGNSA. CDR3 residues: CASSGGTFTDTQYF. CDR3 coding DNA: TGTGCCAGCAGCGGGGGGACCTTCACAGATACGCAGTATTTT. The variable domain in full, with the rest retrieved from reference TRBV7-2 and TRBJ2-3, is GAGVSQSPSNKVTEKGKDVELRCDPISGHTALYWYRQSLGQGLEFLIYFQGNSAPDKSGLPSDRFSAERTGGSVSTLTIQRTQQEDSAVYLCASSGGTFTDTQYFGPGTRLTVL.